This T cell receptor (beta chain) was recorded in a study of cytomegalovirus exposure and HLA in healthy donors (dated by TCRdb to the late 2010s). Some background on the complete study: An earlier analysis of more than 550 of the donors reported over 250 Gb of sequence data and 95 million to 140 million unique TCR beta sequences obtained from about 170 million T cells. An early release that covered 500 to 800 HLA-typed donors contained 250 to 350 gigabases of sequencing data and about 84 million unique TCR sequences. Among the roughly 410 genotyped donors, approximately 77% belonged to the genetic ancestry cluster associated with self-reported Caucasian donors. The study aimed to test whether cataloging public T cell receptors could reveal signatures of past pathogen exposure. The study profiled the T cell repertoires of more than 500 subjects by immunosequencing and related them to cytomegalovirus serostatus. In addition to the first cohort of 666 subjects, a separate validation cohort of 100 to 150 different subjects was used. High-throughput TCR immunosequencing, statistical association of individual TCRs with disease status, and machine learning were combined to predict cytomegalovirus infection status. A later analysis re-examined previously published TCR beta repertoires from roughly 650 donors and added high-resolution HLA genotyping to investigate patterns of TCR occurrence. The later analysis used no new phenotypic data to find candidate immune exposures, relying instead on TCR beta sequences and their occurrence across donors. In an earlier analysis of roughly 580 of the donors, high-throughput TCR beta sequencing was used to judge whether each TCR beta V gene segment behaved as functional or pseudogenic. Donor age, sex, ethnicity and CMV serostatus were compiled together with the repertoire data. A later genetic analysis used genome-wide SNP genotypes for about 65% of the roughly 670 donors, treating that subset as a discovery cohort. Every discovery cohort repertoire had been produced on one sequencing platform. HLA typing included class I and class II loci at four-digit resolution. The number of donors typed differed by locus, with about 629-630 for A, B, C, DRB1 and DQB1, around 560 for DQA1, nearly 610 for DPA1, and some 470 for DPB1. Roughly five DR-DQ haplotypes were treated as single units for association and clustering because of strong linkage in the cohort. Among approximately 370 genotyped donors of the cohort, an average of approximately 240,000 unique TCR beta nucleotide sequences was sequenced per donor, of which about 18% were non-productive.

The library was produced with the immunoSEQ multiplex PCR assay. For the multiplex PCR, a mixture combining 60 forward primers for TCR Vbeta segments and 13 reverse primers for TCR Jbeta segments was used. A multiplex PCR assay on genomic DNA amplified the CDR3 region of rearranged TCR beta genes. The Illumina HiSeq System was used to sequence the amplified TCR beta libraries as 87-base-pair reads. The paper's processing steps were these. A later analysis tallied tens of millions of unique TCR beta chains across the 640 or so repertoires, and around 10 million of those chains were shared by two or more donors. Raw reads were error-corrected and collapsed into unique sequences by a nearest-neighbor algorithm in which closely related sequences were merged to remove PCR and sequencing errors. V, D and J gene segments were assigned by aligning CDR3 sequences to IMGT reference sequences. Each retained sequence needed at least a six-nucleotide match to both a V gene segment and a J gene segment. A rearrangement was called productive if the CDR3 had no stop codons and remained in frame with V and J, and every other rearrangement was called non-productive. Following IMGT convention, CDR3 was defined as the stretch from the second conserved V-encoded cysteine up to the conserved J-encoded phenylalanine. The earlier analysis of about 570 of the donors excluded any sequence lacking an unambiguous match to a single V gene segment. An earlier analysis of around 600 of the donors classified V segments as functional when productive rearrangements were above 56.7% and as segregating when the standard deviation between donors was above 5%. To diagnose cytomegalovirus status from the catalog of TCR beta chain sequences, a statistical classification framework was built. A later analysis assigned V and J genes by comparing TCR nucleotide sequences with IMGT/GENE-DB human TR gene sequences. Using the TCRdist pipeline, a later analysis assigned CDR3 sequences along with most-parsimonious VDJ recombination scenarios. In a later analysis, every TCR beta chain was defined by the combination of its CDR3 amino acid sequence and its V-gene family, and reads without a unique V-gene family were dropped. As a way to deal with suspected cross-contamination and a sequencing artifact, a later analysis dropped hundreds of nucleotide sequences that were highly shared and had low generation probability. A later analysis calculated a clonal expansion index for each public chain from normalized within-repertoire ranks of inferred template counts. A later analysis computed generation probabilities with a VDJ recombination model fitted to out-of-frame rearrangements, and checked the results against IGoR. In a later analysis, TCR-TCR, TCR-HLA and TCR-CMV co-occurrence was scored with hypergeometric tests, and a repertoire-size bias correction was applied to TCR pairs. A later analysis estimated false discovery rates by permuting HLA or CMV assignments 20 times. In a later analysis, co-occurring TCRs were grouped using DBSCAN, and TCRdist sequence similarity was added for clustering within HLA-allele-positive subsets. For co-occurrence clustering, repertoires with fewer than 30,000 or more than 120,000 public chains were excluded, along with roughly 5 repertoires with anomalous nucleotide sharing. As stored in TCRdb, this immuneACCESS dataset retains in-frame rearrangements with V and J assigned. A fraction of the clones does not appear; measured against another copy, unresolved V genes explain less than half of the discrepancy, and the remainder lacks a known reason. V, J and clone size are taken as reported in that table, and D and trimming were inferred from the DNA itself. The sample records hundreds of thousands of clones, about 79% of which are singletons. Around 1.7% of the sample rests with the top ten.

A note on this clone: Its recognized antigen is unknown. Base qualities are not provided; no much larger clone lies one nucleotide away.

The CDR3 starts with the cysteine, ends with the phenylalanine, and has 15 residues. CDR3 DNA only is kept here, 45 bases in frame from base 1. V is trimmed back by 4 bases and J by 5 bases, and the junction contains 7 bases that no gene match accounts for. Looking up the germline V gene yields CDR1 SGHTA and CDR2 FQGTGA. In total, approximately 700 healthy bone marrow donors made up the cohort. At the time of sampling, all cohort members were nominally healthy, though unrecorded immune exposures were likely present. The donor tested CMV seronegative and was one of the 352 seronegative cohort members. Every donor gave a peripheral blood sample, and the peripheral blood mononuclear cells from that sample were used for TCR beta sequencing. Genomic DNA was extracted from the blood cell samples with the Qiagen DNeasy Blood Extraction Kit. The study at large found these results: V-gene and J-gene trimming of TCR beta chains was associated with a missense DCLRE1C variant in a later genetic analysis, and the association was replicated in an independent cohort. Because HLA typing was missing for some donors at each locus, association tests included only the typed subset. According to a later genetic analysis, donors in an Asian-associated ancestry cluster had fewer N-insertions in productive TCRs than the approximately 650-donor mean. Immune exposure information for the cohort was limited to CMV serostatus. The cohort was sequenced for TCR beta chains only, and without alpha or paired-chain data the features that could be detected were limited. Because counts were too low, about 15 rarely observed V segments, including chromosome 9 orphons, were left out of the earlier analysis of approximately 580 of the donors. In a later analysis, TCR association rates were found to vary across HLA loci, with the most associated TCRs seen for DRB1 alleles and the fewest for HLA-C alleles. Across donors, most TCR sequences were observed very rarely, whereas some public TCRs were present in many individuals. A later analysis found that most CMV-associated TCR beta chains appeared HLA-restricted, with HLA associations seemingly driven largely by CMV exposure. Strong co-occurrence of HLA alleles, especially DR and DQ, made assigning TCR associations to individual alleles difficult. A further reported finding was that TCR beta sequences accurately predicted the HLA-A and HLA-B alleles for most subjects in the first cohort. A total of 150 or so TCR beta chains were listed by the study as associated with cytomegalovirus. Linkage disequilibrium might explain the correlated functional status among segregating V segments, but an unknown experimental factor could not be excluded. A few of the identified cytomegalovirus-associated TCR beta chains were confirmed in vitro to be specific for cytomegalovirus antigens. In an earlier analysis of approximately 590 of the donors, most TCR beta V segments appeared in productive rearrangements about 90% or about 30% of the time, broadly matching IMGT annotations. The authors suggested that the approach could potentially be generalized to other disease states and immunological phenotypes. Specific HLA alleles were associated with 15,000 to 20,000 TCR beta sequences at a false discovery rate of 0.05 in a later analysis. Several of the top co-occurrence clusters appeared to be linked to parvovirus B19, influenza, CMV and Epstein-Barr virus, according to a later analysis. Some IMGT-functional V segments, including TRBV6-2 and TRBV6-3, could not be distinguished by the 87-base-pair reads and were therefore excluded. The presence/absence analyses assumed that sequencing depth was roughly uniform across donors, and that assumption may not be true. In both the original and validation cohorts, the classifier was reported to diagnose cytomegalovirus status with high specificity and sensitivity. A cluster of highly shared sequence variants was judged likely to represent a technical artifact of the sequencing pipeline. In a later analysis, HLA-associated TCR beta chains showed more clonal expansion and lower generation probabilities than non-associated chains that were equally common.

The TCR comes from a man in his late teens or twenties in good health and CMV-seronegative. Sample: PBMCs. The chain is made from TRBV7-3 and TRBJ2-3, with TRBD2 identical over 9 junction bases. For the CDR3, the sequence is CASSSVSGSIDTQYF. DNA sequence: TGTGCCAGCAGCTCCGTTAGCGGGAGTATAGATACGCAGTATTTT.